These 8 T cell receptor beta chains came from one sample sequenced in a study of T cell clonality in common variable immunodeficiency. The method was immunoSEQ multiplex PCR; TCRdb's version includes in-frame clones alone and lacks a portion of them. The sample shows about 81,000 clones, none of them appearing just once. The material sequenced was peripheral blood mononuclear cells. The origin of the receptors is a person aged 18 to 70 in good health.

This clone was picked up many times. With the read ending 3 residues before the CDR3 end, the germline J gene is used to fill in that end. The chain uses TRBV18 and TRBJ2-7, with a weak D call TRBD1 (5 bases). Looked up from germline, CDR1 is KGHSH and CDR2 is LQKENI. V was pared by 5 bases and J by 6 bases, with 14 bases between. The CDR3 sequence is 13 residues long. The CDR3 DNA, read in part, is TGTGCCAGCTCATACCGGTCAGGGCCCGAG. This translates into CASSYRSGPE. The full CDR3 protein is CASSYRSGPEQYF.

The table lists this clone with many counts. The CDR3 goes on 3 residues after the read ends, and that part is filled in from the germline J gene. The chain recombines TRBV30 with TRBJ2-7; 10 nucleotides align to TRBD2. The trim removed 5 bases at V and 6 bases at J, leaving 7 bases unmatched. This CDR3 is 13 amino acids long. CDR1 and CDR2 (germline): GTSNPN, SVGIG (reference sequence). CDR3 DNA, as far as it was read: TGTGCCTGGTCTGCTAGCGGGAGCGGCGAG. Its translation is CAWSASGSGE. The CDR3 in its entirety is CAWSASGSGEQYF.

The table lists this clone with many counts. The covered CDR3 bases are TGTGCCAGCAGCTTGGTTGGGCAAGCAGATACG. This codes for CASSLVGQADT. The CDR3 reads in full as CASSLVGQADTQYF. The chain carries TRBV5-4 and TRBJ2-3; D is uncertain. Read data end 3 residues before the CDR3 end; the end is taken from the germline J gene. With 0 bases removed from V and 4 bases from J, the gap between germline ends came to 9 bases. The CDR3 totals 14 residues. Germline lookup yields CDR1 SGHNT and CDR2 YYREEE (reference sequence).

This clone appeared many times. Read data end 3 residues before the CDR3 end; the end is taken from the germline J gene. The chain has TRBV19 and TRBJ1-3; D ambiguous. The CDR3 runs to 14 residues. CDR1 and CDR2 from the germline V gene are LNHDA and SQIVND (reference sequence). V lost 3 bases and J lost 0, with 6 bases in between. CDR3 in amino acids: CASSITFSGNTIYF. CDR3 DNA, as far as it was read: TGTGCCAGTAGTATTACTTTCTCTGGAAACACC. Full variable domain (missing parts from reference TRBV19 and TRBJ1-3): DGGITQSPKYLFRKEGQNVTLSCEQNLNHDAMYWYRQDPGQGLRLIYYSQIVNDFQKGDIAEGYSVSREKKESFPLTVTSAQKNPTAFYLCASSITFSGNTIYFGEGSWLTVV.

In this sample, this clone turned up many times. Read data end 3 residues before the CDR3 end; the end is taken from the germline J gene. The chain has TRBV7-3 and TRBJ2-1; D tentatively fits TRBD1 or TRBD2 (5 bases each). The V and J ends lost 5 bases and 7 bases respectively, with 18 bases between them. The V gene's germline CDR1 is SGHTA and CDR2 FQGTGA. The length of the CDR3 is 15 residues. The CDR3 DNA, read in part, is TGTGCCAGCAGCACCAATACAGGAGGTGGGAATGAG. Translating it yields CASSTNTGGGNE. The complete CDR3 reads CASSTNTGGGNEQFF. Looking up the rest from reference TRBV7-3 and TRBJ2-1 gives the full variable domain: GAGVSQTPSNKVTEKGKYVELRCDPISGHTALYWYRQSLGQGPEFLIYFQGTGAADDSGLPNDRFFAVRPEGSVSTLKIQRTERGDSAVYLCASSTNTGGGNEQFFGPGTRLTVL.

Many counts were recorded for this clone. The read stops 3 residues short of the end of the CDR3; the missing end is completed from the germline J gene. The rearrangement joins TRBV5-1 to TRBJ2-7; weak D call: TRBD1 (5 bases). From germline, CDR1 is SGHRS and CDR2 YFSETQ. The CDR3 contains 12 residues. V was clipped by 7 bases and J by 3 bases, with 11 bases between them. CDR3 DNA (partial): TGCGCCAGCGGCCAGGGAAGCTACGAG. Amino acid sequence: CASGQGSYE. The CDR3 in full is CASGQGSYEQYF.

This clone was seen ten or more times. Coverage ceases 3 residues before the CDR3 finishes, and the germline J gene fills in the end. The V call is TRBV6-2 or TRBV6-3, the J call TRBJ2-1, with D perhaps being TRBD1 or TRBD2 (7 bases each). Germline V lookup: CDR1 MNHEY, CDR2 SVGEGT. CDR3 length: 14 residues. Trimming took 7 bases from V and 6 from J, leaving 16 bases between them. CDR3 protein: CASIHRGGVNEQFF. The covered CDR3 bases are TGTGCCAGCATTCACAGGGGAGGGGTCAATGAG.

At least ten counts were recorded for this clone. The read ends 3 residues before the CDR3 terminus; that terminus is restored from the germline J gene. This rearrangement joins TRBV20-1 to TRBJ2-5; a possible D gene is TRBD2 (5 bases). The CDR3 is made up of 14 amino acids. CDR1 and CDR2 (germline): DFQATT, SNEGSKA (reference sequence). Trimming stripped 6 bases from V and 5 bases from J, with 19 bases between. The CDR3 reads CSAPLVERGETQYF. The sequenced CDR3 bases are TGCAGTGCACCCCTCGTAGAGAGAGGGGAGACC.